This T cell receptor beta chain was sequenced in a study of blood T cell repertoires in COVID-19. Overall study: PBMCs, B-cell-depleted T cells, or T cells were the source of the cDNA or gDNA that made up the material.

In the study's own analysis: Amplification from reference gene primers served as the basis for estimated nucleated cell counts. Here immunoSEQ multiplex PCR was the method, and the copy in TCRdb shows in-frame clones only, minus some. V and J calls and clone size are copied from that table; D and trimming were computed from the DNA. The table lists just under 150,000 clones, about 92% of them singletons, with about 1.5% in the top ten. V dropped 0 bases and J dropped 4; count of bases not matched to a gene: 1. The CDR3 runs 14 residues. Germline lookup yields CDR1 SGHRS and CDR2 YFSETQ. The rearrangement joins TRBV5-1 to TRBJ1-2, with 9 bases fitting TRBD1. The sequenced sample was peripheral blood. The origin of this receptor is a human donor in a cohort sampled during active COVID-19. CDR3 nucleotide sequence: TGCGCCAGCAGCTTGGGGGGACAGGGCTATGGCTACACCTTC. Amino acid sequence: CASSLGGQGYGYTF. Combining the CDR3 with reference TRBV5-1 and TRBJ1-2 gives the whole variable domain KAGVTQTPRYLIKTRGQQVTLSCSPISGHRSVSWYQQTPGQGLQFLFEYFSETQRNKGNFPGRFSGRQFSNSRSEMNVSTLELGDSALYLCASSLGGQGYGYTFGSGTRLTVV.